One sample yielded the 28 T cell receptor beta chains listed below, sequenced in a study of blood T cell repertoires in COVID-19. Sequenced by immunoSEQ multiplex PCR; TCRdb stores in-frame clones only, minus some. The sample holds around 140,000 clones, about 83% seen once. Material: peripheral blood. The source of these receptors is a young man with COVID-19, enrolled during active disease.

The chain is built from TRBV9 and TRBJ2-2; maybe TRBD2 (6 bases). Germline CDR1 reads SGDLS; CDR2 reads YYNGEE. V shed 3 bases and J shed 0 bases, with 15 bases lying between them. The CDR3 covers 17 residues. The CDR3 loop is CASSAQRDSTNTGELFF. CDR3 DNA: TGTGCCAGCAGCGCCCAACGGGACTCCACGAACACCGGGGAGCTGTTTTTT.

The rearrangement links TRBV30 to TRBJ1-5; 7 bases fit TRBD1. The CDR3 loop spans 16 amino acids. Germline V gene data show CDR1 as GTSNPN and CDR2 as SVGIG (reference sequence). With 2 bases clipped from V and 0 bases from J, the junction kept 7 bases outside the gene matches. CDR3 sequence reads: CAWSRSRGDSNQPQHF. CDR3 in DNA: TGTGCCTGGAGTAGATCCAGGGGGGATAGCAATCAGCCCCAGCATTTT.

V usage is TRBV6-2 or TRBV6-3 and J usage is TRBJ2-7; no clear D gene. This CDR3 has 12 residues. Germline loops: CDR1 MNHEY, CDR2 SVGEGT. V lost 4 bases to trimming and J lost 5 bases, with 9 bases between them. Here the CDR3 DNA reads TGTGCCAGCAGTTTAGCAGCTAACGAGCAGTACTTC. It yields the protein CASSLAANEQYF.

This clone was recorded only once. The J gene is TRBJ1-1, the V gene TRBV4-2; TRBD1 matches 10 bases. V lost 0 bases and J lost 6; bases outside the gene matches: 7. The CDR3 has 16 amino acids. Germline V gene lookup returns CDR1 LGHNA and CDR2 YNFKEQ. The CDR3 bases are TGTGCCAGCAGCCAAGATATGGGGACAGGGGTGGCTGAAGCTTTCTTT. Translating it yields CASSQDMGTGVAEAFF.

The chain uses TRBV9 and TRBJ2-1; no clear D gene. The V end was cut by 0 bases, the J end by 0 bases, with 7 bases between. Germline CDR1 is SGDLS and CDR2 is YYNGEE. The length of the CDR3 is 15 residues. CDR3 sequence reads: CASSVGESSYNEQFF. CDR3 bases: TGTGCCAGCAGCGTAGGCGAGAGCTCCTACAATGAGCAGTTCTTC.

The V and J genes are TRBV27 and TRBJ1-1; 7 positions agree with TRBD1. The germline CDR1 and CDR2 sequences are MNHEY and SMNVEV (reference sequence). The CDR3 covers 15 residues. With V trimmed by 4 bases and J by 3 bases, 8 bases remained unmatched. This chain's CDR3 is CASSSSTGLHTEAFF. Written as DNA, the CDR3 is TGTGCCAGCAGTTCATCGACAGGGTTGCACACTGAAGCTTTCTTT.

The V gene is TRBV5-4, the J gene TRBJ2-2; TRBD2 is a possible D gene (6 bases). This CDR3 comprises 18 residues. Trimming left V 4 bases short and J 4 bases short, with 23 bases between. Per germline, CDR1 SGHNT and CDR2 YYREEE (reference sequence). The CDR3 DNA is TGTGCCAGCAGCGTACCTCCCCGGGACTTGAAGGGCACCGGGGAGCTGTTTTTT. Translation: CASSVPPRDLKGTGELFF.

This clone came up once. The gene calls are TRBV19 and TRBJ2-3, with 8 bases aligning to TRBD2. Unmatched junction bases numbered 20, after V lost 3 bases and J lost 3 bases. The germline V gene has CDR1 LNHDA and CDR2 SQIVND (reference sequence). This CDR3 comprises 20 residues. The CDR3 here is CASSIVLRGSAGGGTDTQYF. DNA for the CDR3: TGTGCCAGTAGTATCGTGCTGCGAGGGTCGGCGGGAGGAGGAACAGATACGCAGTATTTT.

This chain uses TRBV2 with TRBJ2-5, with TRBD2 as a possible D gene (5 bases). V gave up 8 bases and J gave up 1 base, with 8 bases separating them. The germline V gene has CDR1 SNHLY and CDR2 FYNNEI. CDR3 length: 12 residues. For the CDR3, the DNA is TGTGCCAGCGGACGGGGCCAAGAGACCCAGTACTTC. Encoded protein: CASGRGQETQYF.

The rearrangement joins TRBV28 to TRBJ2-7; 9 nucleotides align to TRBD2. CDR1 is MDHEN and CDR2 is SYDVKM in the germline V gene. The CDR3 runs 14 residues. With V trimmed by 2 bases and J by 2 bases, 1 base remained unmatched. Written as DNA, the CDR3 is TGTGCCAGCAGTTTAGGCGGGAGGGCCTACGAGCAGTACTTC. It yields the protein CASSLGGRAYEQYF.

The chain is built from TRBV18 and TRBJ2-3; D gene uncertain. The length of the CDR3 is 14 residues. CDR1 and CDR2 from the germline V gene are KGHSH and LQKENI. V was shortened by 9 bases and J by 1 base, with 14 bases between the two germline ends. In DNA, the CDR3 is TGTGCCAGTTCCACCCTGGGCGGCACAGATACGCAGTATTTT. Translating gives CASSTLGGTDTQYF.

This chain uses TRBV30 with TRBJ1-1; a weak D match, TRBD1 (5 bases). V lost 3 bases, J lost 7 bases, and 15 bases lay in between. CDR1 and CDR2 from the germline V gene are GTSNPN and SVGIG (reference sequence). The CDR3 consists of 13 residues. This CDR3 is CAWSPGGKGEAFF. CDR3 DNA: TGTGCCTGGAGCCCGGGGGGGAAAGGTGAAGCTTTCTTT. The whole variable domain, remainder taken from reference TRBV30 and TRBJ1-1, is SQTIHQWPATLVQPVGSPLSLECTVEGTSNPNLYWYRQAAGRGLQLLFYSVGIGQISSEVPQNLSASRPQDRQFILSSKKLLLSDSGFYLCAWSPGGKGEAFFGQGTRLTVV.

The chain links TRBV6-5 to TRBJ1-3, with D maybe TRBD1 (5 bases). Germline lookup yields CDR1 MNHEY and CDR2 SVGAGI. The ends were cut back, 5 bases at V and 4 bases at J, with 12 bases in the middle. The CDR3 extends over 14 amino acids. Written as DNA, the CDR3 is TGTGCCAGCAGTATCCAGGGTAGAGGAAACACCATATATTTT. It specifies CASSIQGRGNTIYF.

The count of this clone is one. The gene calls are TRBV2 and TRBJ1-5; D is uncertain. This CDR3 spans 15 amino acids. Germline V gene data show CDR1 as SNHLY and CDR2 as FYNNEI. V dropped 6 bases and J dropped 4 bases, with 16 bases sitting between them. In DNA form, the CDR3 reads TGTGCCAGCAGGTTTGGAAGAGGCAATAATCAGCCCCAGCATTTT. This codes for CASRFGRGNNQPQHF.

This clone showed up just a few times. The rearrangement uses TRBV7-8 and TRBJ2-2; TRBD2 aligns across 15 bases. The length of the CDR3 is 18 residues. J lost 1 base, V lost 4 bases, and 4 bases had no gene match. Germline V gene lookup returns CDR1 SGHVS and CDR2 FQNEAQ. The CDR3, as DNA: TGTGCCAGCAGCTCCCCGGGACTAGCGGGAGGGAACACCGGGGAGCTGTTTTTT. Amino acid sequence: CASSSPGLAGGNTGELFF.

This chain joins TRBV7-2 and TRBJ2-7, with D perhaps matching TRBD2 (5 bases). The CDR3 runs to 17 residues. The ends were cut back, 5 bases at V and 2 bases at J, with 22 bases in the middle. CDR1 SGHTA and CDR2 FQGNSA come from the germline V gene. As DNA, the CDR3 is TGTGCCAGCAGCCCAACTCGACGAGTAGCGACCACCTACGAGCAGTACTTC. This translates into CASSPTRRVATTYEQYF. Combining the CDR3 with reference TRBV7-2 and TRBJ2-7 gives the whole variable domain GAGVSQSPSNKVTEKGKDVELRCDPISGHTALYWYRQSLGQGLEFLIYFQGNSAPDKSGLPSDRFSAERTGGSVSTLTIQRTQQEDSAVYLCASSPTRRVATTYEQYFGPGTRLTVT.

V gene TRBV11-1 combines with J gene TRBJ2-7; D is unclear. The ends were cut back, 5 bases at V and 6 bases at J, with 8 bases in the middle. The germline gives CDR1 SGHAT, CDR2 FQDESV (reference sequence). The CDR3 length is 11 residues. CDR3 in amino acids: CASSDTLEQYF. DNA for the CDR3: TGTGCCAGCAGCGACACCCTCGAGCAGTACTTC.

The genes are TRBV7-9 and TRBJ2-1; D is undetermined. From germline, CDR1 is SEHNR and CDR2 FQNEAQ (reference sequence). This CDR3 is 14 amino acids long. V was pared by 7 bases and J by 5 bases, with 15 bases between. The CDR3 spells CASIEASSHNEQFF. DNA for the CDR3: TGTGCCAGCATCGAGGCGAGTAGCCACAATGAGCAGTTCTTC. The full variable domain, rest sourced from reference TRBV7-9 and TRBJ2-1, is DTGVSQNPRHKITKRGQNVTFRCDPISEHNRLYWYRQTLGQGPEFLTYFQNEAQLEKSRLLSDRFSAERPKGSFSTLEIQRTEQGDSAMYLCASIEASSHNEQFFGPGTRLTVL.

The sample holds a few counts of this clone. The chain uses TRBV7-2 and TRBJ2-7; D is possibly TRBD2 (6 bases). The CDR3 has 13 amino acids. Trimming removed 11 bases from V and 2 bases from J, with 16 bases in between. Germline-derived CDR1 and CDR2 are SGHTA and FQGNSA. The CDR3 DNA sequence: TGTGCCGGAGGGGTGGGAGACGCCTACGAGCAGTACTTC. Translation: CAGGVGDAYEQYF.

The V call is TRBV18, the J call TRBJ2-2; 7 bases fit TRBD2. The germline V gene has CDR1 KGHSH and CDR2 LQKENI. V gave up 1 base and J gave up 5 bases; unmatched junction bases: 1. The CDR3 runs 14 residues. CDR3 sequence (DNA): TGTGCCAGCTCACCACGTAGCGGGACCGGGGAGCTGTTTTTT. Translation gives CASSPRSGTGELFF.

The CDR3 bases are TGTGCCAGCAGTTTTACAAGGGGCCCCGCGCAGTTCTTC. Its translation is CASSFTRGPAQFF. The chain uses TRBV28 and TRBJ2-1; possible D gene TRBD1, 5 bases. This CDR3 has 13 amino acids. Trimming pared 3 bases from V and 12 bases from J, leaving 15 bases between. Germline assignment: CDR1 MDHEN and CDR2 SYDVKM.

This sequence joins TRBV5-6 and TRBJ1-1; no reliable D call. The germline V and J ends were trimmed by 7 bases and 0 bases, with 4 bases remaining between them. This CDR3 region has 11 residues. Germline CDR1 and CDR2: SGHDT and YYEEEE. DNA of the CDR3: TGTGCCAGCTCTGTGAACACTGAAGCTTTCTTT. This sequence encodes CASSVNTEAFF.

The CDR3 protein is CARGPGLARETQYF. CDR3 nucleotides: TGTGCCAGGGGACCGGGACTAGCGAGAGAGACCCAGTACTTC. The chain joins TRBV19 to TRBJ2-5; TRBD2 agrees at 10 bases. CDR3 length: 14 amino acids. Trimming removed 9 bases from V and 4 bases from J; junction bases left unmatched: 8. Germline CDR1 is LNHDA and CDR2 is SQIVND (reference sequence). Full variable domain (missing parts from reference TRBV19 and TRBJ2-5): DGGITQSPKYLFRKEGQNVTLSCEQNLNHDAMYWYRQDPGQGLRLIYYSQIVNDFQKGDIAEGYSVSREKKESFPLTVTSAQKNPTAFYLCARGPGLARETQYFGPGTRLLVL.

The sample holds one count of this clone. V and J are TRBV2 and TRBJ2-3; TRBD1 aligns across 11 bases. Germline V CDR1 and CDR2: SNHLY, FYNNEI. V lost 3 bases to trimming and J lost 2 bases; unmatched junction nucleotides: 4. The CDR3 length is 16 residues. CDR3 protein: CASSDGTGGYTDTQYF. The CDR3 DNA reads as TGTGCCAGCAGTGATGGGACAGGGGGGTACACAGATACGCAGTATTTT.

The chain combines TRBV18 with TRBJ1-6; tentatively, D is TRBD1 (5 bases). This CDR3 has 15 residues. V lost 3 bases and J lost 4, with 10 bases in between. Germline values: CDR1 KGHSH, CDR2 LQKENI. CDR3 in amino acids: CASSPPGLYNSPLHF. CDR3 nucleotides: TGTGCCAGCTCACCCCCGGGACTGTATAATTCACCCCTCCACTTT.

The V gene is TRBV2, the J gene TRBJ1-2; no clear D gene. The CDR3 covers 12 residues. The germline CDR1 and CDR2 sequences are SNHLY and FYNNEI. Deletions cut 2 bases from V and 7 bases from J, with 8 bases between. As DNA, the CDR3 is TGTGCCAGCAGTGAAAACATATTTGGCTACACCTTC. Protein product: CASSENIFGYTF. Filled out from reference TRBV2 and TRBJ1-2, the complete variable domain reads EPEVTQTPSHQVTQMGQEVILRCVPISNHLYFYWYRQILGQKVEFLVSFYNNEISEKSEIFDDQFSVERPDGSNFTLKIRSTKLEDSAMYFCASSENIFGYTFGSGTRLTVV.

The chain uses TRBV10-3 and TRBJ1-5; no firm D call. The CDR3 spans 14 residues. The V gene's germline CDR1 is ENHRY and CDR2 SYGVKD. V lost 5 bases, J lost 0 bases, and 8 bases lay in between. The CDR3 DNA reads TGTGCCATCAGTCCTGAGGATAGCAATCAGCCCCAGCATTTT. Its translation is CAISPEDSNQPQHF.

The V and J genes are TRBV5-4 and TRBJ2-7, with 10 bases fitting TRBD1. Germline trimming cut 0 bases from V and 6 bases from J; bases unmatched to any gene: 6. There are 15 residues in the CDR3. The germline gives CDR1 SGHNT, CDR2 YYREEE (reference sequence). Written as DNA, the CDR3 is TGTGCCAGCAGCTTGGACGGGACAGGGGTAGGCGAGCAGTACTTC. Translation gives CASSLDGTGVGEQYF.